Presented here are 7 T cell receptor beta chains from one specimen sequenced in a study of T cells after yellow fever vaccination. A single record per CDR3 protein comes from TCRdb applying MiXCR to the 5' RACE reads. The sample includes about 350,000 distinct CDR3 sequences, 9.5% to 13% of them seen just once. The specimen comprised PBMCs, sampled on the day of the first yellow fever vaccination. These TCRs come from a man aged 18 to 30 who received the YFV17D yellow fever vaccine.

V and J are TRBV11-2 and TRBJ2-3; 12 bases line up with TRBD2. CDR3 length: 16 amino acids. Germline V gene data show CDR1 as SGHAT and CDR2 as FQNNGV. J lost 4 bases, V lost 8 bases, and 10 bases had no gene match. CDR3 in amino acids: CASFHLAGGHPDTQYF. The CDR3, as DNA: TGTGCCAGCTTTCACCTAGCGGGGGGGCACCCAGATACGCAGTATTTT.

J is TRBJ1-4 and V is TRBV4-1; D not resolved. The CDR3 is 17 amino acids. With 0 bases removed from V and 8 bases from J, the gap between germline ends came to 19 bases. Germline loops: CDR1 MGHRA, CDR2 YSYEKL. The CDR3 is CASSQDPVAGRREKLFF. The DNA of the CDR3 is TGCGCCAGCAGCCAAGATCCGGTGGCGGGTCGACGGGAAAAACTGTTTTTT.

This clonotype showed up just a few times. The chain links TRBV24-1 to TRBJ2-3; 9 bases line up with TRBD1. V lost 4 bases and J lost 2; bases outside the gene matches: 6. Per germline, CDR1 KGHDR and CDR2 SFDVKD. This CDR3 has 16 residues. As DNA, the CDR3 is TGTGCCACCAGTGAACAGGGGGCCCGTGACACAGATACGCAGTATTTT. Translated, it gives CATSEQGARDTDTQYF.

The rearrangement uses TRBV15 and TRBJ2-7; 7 bases match TRBD2. Germline values: CDR1 LNHNV, CDR2 YYDKDF (reference sequence). Trimming took 0 bases from V and 6 from J; bases not matched to a gene: 8. The CDR3 runs 15 residues. CDR3: CATSRDPSAGTEQYV. The CDR3 DNA sequence: TGTGCCACCAGCAGAGATCCGTCAGCGGGAACCGAGCAGTACGTC.

The chain couples TRBV25-1 to TRBJ2-1; 7 bases are shared with TRBD1. The CDR3 covers 14 residues. V gave up 10 bases and J gave up 9 bases; unmatched junction bases: 15. Germline loops: CDR1 MGHDK, CDR2 SYGVNS. The CDR3, as DNA: TGTGCCACTAAACAGGGGATAATGGTAGGTGAGCAGTTCTTC. Its protein product is CATKQGIMVGEQFF.

The chain combines TRBV23-1 with TRBJ1-5; D unclear. TRBV23-1 is an ORF for which the function is uncertain. This CDR3 spans 14 amino acids. V lost 4 bases and J 5 bases, leaving 12 bases between the germline ends. The CDR3 nucleotides are TGCGCCAGCAGTCCCCCTGACGGGGATCAGCCCCAGCATTTT. Amino acid sequence: CASSPPDGDQPQHF.

This chain links TRBV25-1 with TRBJ1-3; D gene unclear. Germline V gene sequence: CDR1 MGHDK, CDR2 SYGVNS. Trimming left V 2 bases short and J 1 base short, with 9 bases between. This CDR3 is built from 15 residues. In nucleotides, the CDR3 is TGTGCCAGCAGTGAACCCTCTAGATCTGGAAACACCATATATTTT. This encodes CASSEPSRSGNTIYF.